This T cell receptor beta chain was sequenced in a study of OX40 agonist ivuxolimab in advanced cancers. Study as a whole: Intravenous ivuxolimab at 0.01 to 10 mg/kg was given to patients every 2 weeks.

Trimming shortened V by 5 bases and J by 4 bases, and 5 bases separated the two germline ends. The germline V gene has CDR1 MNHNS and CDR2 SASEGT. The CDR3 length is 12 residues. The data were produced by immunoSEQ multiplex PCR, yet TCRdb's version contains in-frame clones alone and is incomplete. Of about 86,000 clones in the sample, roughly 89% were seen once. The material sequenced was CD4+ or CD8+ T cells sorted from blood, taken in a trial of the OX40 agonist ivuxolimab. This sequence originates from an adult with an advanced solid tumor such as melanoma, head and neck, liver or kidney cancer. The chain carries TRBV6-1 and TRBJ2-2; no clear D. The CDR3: CASSKGTGELFF. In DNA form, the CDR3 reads TGTGCCAGCAGTAAGGGCACCGGGGAGCTGTTTTTT.